The following is a T cell receptor beta chain sequence with its context. This sample is drawn from a study of OX40 agonist ivuxolimab in advanced cancers. Study information: Patients receiving dose escalation had hepatocellular carcinoma, melanoma, renal cell or head and neck cancer.

The repertoire was sequenced with immunoSEQ multiplex PCR; TCRdb's copy has only in-frame clones and lacks some. The sample has approximately 44,000 clones, 86% seen once. This TCR was sampled from an adult with an advanced solid tumor such as melanoma, head and neck, liver or kidney cancer. The specimen comprised CD4+ or CD8+ T cells sorted from blood, sampled in a trial of the OX40 agonist ivuxolimab.

The CDR3 reads CAWSRGWGQKDENYGYTF. CDR3 DNA: TGTGCCTGGAGTCGGGGTTGGGGACAGAAGGACGAAAACTATGGCTACACCTTC. V and J are TRBV30 and TRBJ1-2, with 7 bases fitting TRBD1. The V gene end was trimmed by 2 bases and the J gene end by 2 bases; junction bases not matched to a gene: 17. The CDR3 spans 18 residues. Germline V CDR1 and CDR2: GTSNPN, SVGIG (reference sequence). The entire variable domain, with the rest obtained from reference TRBV30 and TRBJ1-2, is as follows: SQTIHQWPATLVQPVGSPLSLECTVEGTSNPNLYWYRQAAGRGLQLLFYSVGIGQISSEVPQNLSASRPQDRQFILSSKKLLLSDSGFYLCAWSRGWGQKDENYGYTFGSGTRLTVV.